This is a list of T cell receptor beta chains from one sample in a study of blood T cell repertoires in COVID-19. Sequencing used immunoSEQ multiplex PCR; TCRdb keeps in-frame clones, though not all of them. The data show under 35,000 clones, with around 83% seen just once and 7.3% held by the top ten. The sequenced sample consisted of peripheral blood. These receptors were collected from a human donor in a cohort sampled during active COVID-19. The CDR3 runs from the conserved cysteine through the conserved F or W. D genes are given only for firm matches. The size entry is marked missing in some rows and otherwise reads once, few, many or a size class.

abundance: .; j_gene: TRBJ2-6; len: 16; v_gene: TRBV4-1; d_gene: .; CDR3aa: CASSQTAASGANVLTF; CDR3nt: TGCGCCAGCAGCCAGACAGCCGCCTCTGGGGCCAACGTCCTGACTTTC
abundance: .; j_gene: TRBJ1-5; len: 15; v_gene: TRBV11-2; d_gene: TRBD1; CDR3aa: CASSLTDRGNQPQHF; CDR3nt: TGTGCCAGCAGCTTAACCGACAGGGGCAATCAGCCCCAGCATTTT
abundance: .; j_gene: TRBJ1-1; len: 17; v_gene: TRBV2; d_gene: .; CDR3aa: CASSVPVGPYGVEGAFF; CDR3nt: TGTGCCAGCAGTGTTCCCGTGGGCCCCTATGGCGTCGAAGGAGCTTTCTTT
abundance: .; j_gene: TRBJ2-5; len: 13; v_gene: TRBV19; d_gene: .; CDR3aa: CASSIPFQETQYF; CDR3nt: TGTGCCAGTAGTATTCCTTTCCAAGAGACCCAGTACTTC
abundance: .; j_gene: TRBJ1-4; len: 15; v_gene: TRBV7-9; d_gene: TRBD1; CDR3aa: CASSHDRGRTEKLFF; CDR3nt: TGTGCCAGCAGCCATGACAGGGGAAGGACTGAAAAACTGTTTTTT
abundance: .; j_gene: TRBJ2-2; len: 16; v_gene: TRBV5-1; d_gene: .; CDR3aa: CASNPYIGGNTGELFF; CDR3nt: TGCGCCAGCAACCCCTACATTGGCGGGAACACCGGGGAGCTGTTTTTT
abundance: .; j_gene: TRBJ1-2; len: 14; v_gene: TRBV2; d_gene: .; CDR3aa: CASLRTGTKYGYTF; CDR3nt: TGTGCCAGTCTTCGCACAGGGACCAAGTATGGCTACACCTTC
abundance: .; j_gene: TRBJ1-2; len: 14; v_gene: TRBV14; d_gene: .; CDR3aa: CASSQKGGAGGYTF; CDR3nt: TGTGCCAGCAGCCAAAAAGGAGGGGCGGGTGGCTACACCTTC
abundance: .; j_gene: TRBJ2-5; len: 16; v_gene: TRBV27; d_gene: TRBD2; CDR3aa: CASSLFSGRDGETQYF; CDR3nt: TGTGCCAGCAGTTTATTTAGCGGGAGGGATGGGGAGACCCAGTACTTC
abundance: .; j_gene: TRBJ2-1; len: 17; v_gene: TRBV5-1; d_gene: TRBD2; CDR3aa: CASSSSFTSAGGNEQFF; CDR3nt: TGCGCCAGCAGCTCCTCCTTCACTAGCGCGGGGGGGAATGAGCAGTTCTTC
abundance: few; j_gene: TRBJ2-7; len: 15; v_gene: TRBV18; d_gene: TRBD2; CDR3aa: CASSPGTSGRYEQYF; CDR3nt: TGTGCCAGCTCACCTGGCACTAGCGGGAGATACGAGCAGTACTTC
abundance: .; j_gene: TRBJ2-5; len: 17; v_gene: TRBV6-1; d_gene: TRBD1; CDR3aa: CASSEEWDRGTQETQYF; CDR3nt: TGTGCCAGCAGTGAAGAATGGGACAGGGGGACCCAAGAGACCCAGTACTTC
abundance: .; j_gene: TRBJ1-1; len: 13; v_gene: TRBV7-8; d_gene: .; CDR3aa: CASSINRFTEAFF; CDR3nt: TGTGCCAGCAGCATAAACAGGTTCACTGAAGCTTTCTTT
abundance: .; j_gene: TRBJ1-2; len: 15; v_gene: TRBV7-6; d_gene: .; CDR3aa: CASSPQAPLGYGYTF; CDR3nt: TGTGCCAGCAGCCCACAGGCTCCCTTAGGCTATGGCTACACCTTC
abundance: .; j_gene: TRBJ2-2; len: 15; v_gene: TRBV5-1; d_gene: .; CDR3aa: CASSFYSRNTGELFF; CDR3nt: TGCGCCAGCAGCTTTTACAGCCGGAACACCGGGGAGCTGTTTTTT
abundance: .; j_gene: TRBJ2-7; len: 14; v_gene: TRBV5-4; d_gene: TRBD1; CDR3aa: CASSSNRGIYEQYF; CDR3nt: TGTGCCAGCAGCTCCAACAGGGGGATCTACGAGCAGTACTTC
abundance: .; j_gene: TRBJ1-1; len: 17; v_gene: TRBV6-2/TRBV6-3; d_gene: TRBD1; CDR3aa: CASSYGGQGRGDTEAFF; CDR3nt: TGTGCCAGCAGTTACGGTGGACAGGGGCGCGGGGACACTGAAGCTTTCTTT